The 6 T cell receptor beta chains listed next were all sequenced from one sample in a study of T cell responses to AZD1222 COVID-19 vaccine. The repertoire was sequenced with immunoSEQ multiplex PCR; TCRdb's copy has only in-frame clones and lacks some. The table lists about 160,000 clones, roughly 90% of them singletons. This specimen consisted of peripheral blood, obtained 28 days after the second AZD1222 dose. The origin of the receptors is an adult who received the AZD1222 COVID-19 vaccine.

V gene TRBV5-1 combines with J gene TRBJ1-1; weak D call: TRBD1 (5 bases). V was shortened by 0 bases and J by 0 bases, with 12 bases between the two germline ends. Germline CDR1 and CDR2: SGHRS and YFSETQ. The CDR3 extends over 16 amino acids. This chain's CDR3 is CASSLEAGGMNTEAFF. The CDR3 nucleotides are TGCGCCAGCAGCTTGGAAGCCGGGGGAATGAACACTGAAGCTTTCTTT.

The chain is built from TRBV7-9 and TRBJ1-6, with D unclear. V was cut by 7 bases and J by 10 bases, with 14 bases left in between. The CDR3 loop spans 13 amino acids. The germline V gene has CDR1 SEHNR and CDR2 FQNEAQ (reference sequence). This CDR3 is CASNKEVRSPLHF. The CDR3 DNA sequence: TGTGCCAGCAATAAAGAGGTCCGATCACCCCTCCACTTT.

The chain uses TRBV11-1 and TRBJ1-1; D gene ambiguous. The CDR3 extends over 14 amino acids. CDR1 SGHAT and CDR2 FQDESV come from the germline V gene (reference sequence). Between the trimmed V and J ends, which lost 2 bases and 1 base, there was a span of 8 bases. The CDR3 region has the DNA TGTGCCAGCAGCTTACGACTGGGGAACACTGAAGCTTTCTTT. Its translation is CASSLRLGNTEAFF.

The chain combines TRBV6-6 with TRBJ2-7, with D perhaps assigned TRBD1 or TRBD2 (5 bases each). Per germline, CDR1 MNHNY and CDR2 SVGAGI (reference sequence). This CDR3 comprises 18 residues. Trimming shortened V by 5 bases and J by 3 bases, and 26 bases separated the two germline ends. In DNA, the CDR3 is TGTGCCAGCAGTCTTCGGGGCAGCTCCACTACGAACAACTACGAGCAGTACTTC. Amino acid sequence: CASSLRGSSTTNNYEQYF.

This clone has a single count. The chain is built from TRBV4-3 and TRBJ1-4; no reliable D call. The CDR3 length is 17 residues. V was trimmed by 0 bases and J by 5 bases, leaving 16 bases between them. Germline V gene data show CDR1 as LGHNA and CDR2 as YSLEER. CDR3 DNA sequence: TGCGCCAGCAGCCAAGATCCCTCCGTTTCCTCGAATGAAAAACTGTTTTTT. It codes for CASSQDPSVSSNEKLFF.

The rearrangement links TRBV4-3 to TRBJ2-4, with 7 bases fitting TRBD2. Looked up from germline, CDR1 is LGHNA and CDR2 is YSLEER. CDR3 length: 17 amino acids. V lost 0 bases and J lost 0; bases outside the gene matches: 5. CDR3 loop: CASSQDWGGLAKNIQYF. In nucleotides, the CDR3 is TGCGCCAGCAGCCAAGATTGGGGGGGACTAGCCAAAAACATTCAGTACTTC.